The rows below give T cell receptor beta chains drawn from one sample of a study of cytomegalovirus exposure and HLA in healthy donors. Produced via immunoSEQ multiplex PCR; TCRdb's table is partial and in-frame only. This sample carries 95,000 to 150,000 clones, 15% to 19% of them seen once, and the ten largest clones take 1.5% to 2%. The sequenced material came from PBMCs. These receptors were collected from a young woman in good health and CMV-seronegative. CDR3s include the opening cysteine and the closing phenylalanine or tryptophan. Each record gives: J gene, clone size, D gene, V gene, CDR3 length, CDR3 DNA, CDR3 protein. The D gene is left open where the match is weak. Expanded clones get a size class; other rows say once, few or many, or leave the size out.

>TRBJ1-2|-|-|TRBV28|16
TGTGCCAGCAGTCCCCTCGGGGAACGAATCCTCTATGGCTACACCTTC
CASSPLGERILYGYTF
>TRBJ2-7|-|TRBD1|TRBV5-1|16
TGCGCCAGCAGCTTGGGACAGGGGGCGAAGTCCTACGAGCAGTACTTC
CASSLGQGAKSYEQYF
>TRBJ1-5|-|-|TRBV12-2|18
TGTGCAAGTCGCTTACCAACGTCCCGGGACAGGGATAGTCAGCCCCAGCATTTT
CASRLPTSRDRDSQPQHF
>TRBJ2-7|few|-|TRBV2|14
TGTGCCAGCAGCCCCGGGACTGAACCCTACGAGCAGTACTTC
CASSPGTEPYEQYF
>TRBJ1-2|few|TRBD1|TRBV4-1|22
TGCGCCAGCAGCCAAGATTCGGTGTCGCGCGCGGTGCTCCCAGGGGGGCTCTATGGCTACACCTTC
CASSQDSVSRAVLPGGLYGYTF
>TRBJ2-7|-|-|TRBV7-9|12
TGTGCCAGCAGCTCCATCTCCTACGAGCAGTACTTC
CASSSISYEQYF
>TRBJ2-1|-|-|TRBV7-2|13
TGTGCCAGCAGCCCCACTCCGAGGAATGAGCAGTTCTTC
CASSPTPRNEQFF
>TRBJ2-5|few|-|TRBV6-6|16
TGTGCCAGCAGTTATTTCCGACTAGCAGGGGAAGAGACCCAGTACTTC
CASSYFRLAGEETQYF
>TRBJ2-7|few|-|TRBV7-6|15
TGTGCCAGCAGCTTAGGTATAGGACTCTCCTACGAGCAGTACTTC
CASSLGIGLSYEQYF
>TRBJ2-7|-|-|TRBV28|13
TGTGCCAGCAGTTTAAGTATAGGGGACGAGCAGTACTTC
CASSLSIGDEQYF
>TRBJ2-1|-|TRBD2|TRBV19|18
TGTGCCAGTAGTATTGACCAGCGGGAGTCCATCCCCTACAATGAGCAGTTCTTC
CASSIDQRESIPYNEQFF
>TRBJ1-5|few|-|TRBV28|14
TGTGCCAGCAGACGCGACAGGAGCTGGGCGCCCCAGCATTTT
CASRRDRSWAPQHF
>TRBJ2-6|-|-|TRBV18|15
TGTGCCAGCTCACTGGAGGGTAATGGGGCCAACGTCCTGACTTTC
CASSLEGNGANVLTF
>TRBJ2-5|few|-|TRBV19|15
TGTGCCAGTAGTATATCTAGCACAATCCAAGAGACCCAGTACTTC
CASSISSTIQETQYF
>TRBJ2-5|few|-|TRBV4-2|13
TGTGCCAGCAGTTGGAGGAGGGGAGAGACCCAGTACTTC
CASSWRRGETQYF
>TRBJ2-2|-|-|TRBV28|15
TGTGCCAGCAGTTTCAGGGTTGTCGGCACCGGGGAGCTGTTTTTT
CASSFRVVGTGELFF
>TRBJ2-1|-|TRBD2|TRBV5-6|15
TGTGCCAGCAGCAATCTAGCGGGGGTCTACAATGAGCAGTTCTTC
CASSNLAGVYNEQFF
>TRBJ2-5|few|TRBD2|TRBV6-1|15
TGTGCCAGCAGTGTAGCGGGGGGTCAGCAAGAGAACCAGTACTTC
CASSVAGGQQENQYF
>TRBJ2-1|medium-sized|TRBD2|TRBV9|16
TGTGCCAGCAGCGCTCCACTAGCGGGTCATGACAATGAGCAGTTCTTC
CASSAPLAGHDNEQFF
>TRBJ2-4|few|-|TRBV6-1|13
TGTGCCAGCAGTGAAGTTTCGGGGAGCATTCAGTACTTC
CASSEVSGSIQYF
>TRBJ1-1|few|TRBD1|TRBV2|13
TGTGCCAGCAAGACAGGGCGGAACACTGAAGCTTTCTTT
CASKTGRNTEAFF
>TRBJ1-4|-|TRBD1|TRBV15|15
TGTGCCACCAGATCGGACAGGGGGCAACATGAAAAACTGTTTTTT
CATRSDRGQHEKLFF
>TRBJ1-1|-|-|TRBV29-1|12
TGCAGCGCCGCGGTCCAGGGGACTGAAGCTTTCTTT
CSAAVQGTEAFF
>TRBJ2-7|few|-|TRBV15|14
TGTGCCACCAGCAGAGAACGGTTTGGCTACGAGCAGTACTTC
CATSRERFGYEQYF
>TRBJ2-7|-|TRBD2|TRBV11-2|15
TGTGCCAGCAGCCCCCGGACTAGCGGCCCCTACGAGCAGTACTTC
CASSPRTSGPYEQYF
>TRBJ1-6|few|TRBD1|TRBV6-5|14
TGTGCCAGCAGAACGACAGGGGCGGATTCACCCCTCCACTTT
CASRTTGADSPLHF
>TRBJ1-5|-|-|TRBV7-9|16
TGTGCCAGCAGCTTCGGGGGGGTTGGGGGCAATCAGCCCCAGCATTTT
CASSFGGVGGNQPQHF
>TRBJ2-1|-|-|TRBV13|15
TGTGCCAGCAGCTTATCCCCGGGCTCCTACAATGAGCAGTTCTTC
CASSLSPGSYNEQFF
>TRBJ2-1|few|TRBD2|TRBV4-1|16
TGCGCCAGCAGCCCCCGACTAGCGGGGGTCTACAATGAGCAGTTCTTC
CASSPRLAGVYNEQFF
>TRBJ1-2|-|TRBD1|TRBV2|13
TGTGCCAGCATCATCGACAGGGAAGCTAGCTACACCTTC
CASIIDREASYTF
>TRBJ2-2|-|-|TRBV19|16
TGTGCCAGTAGTATAGTAGGACAGACAACAACCGGGGAGCTGTTTTTT
CASSIVGQTTTGELFF
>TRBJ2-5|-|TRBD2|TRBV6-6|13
TGTGCCAGCCTCCCCCCGGGAGGAGAGACCCAGTACTTC
CASLPPGGETQYF
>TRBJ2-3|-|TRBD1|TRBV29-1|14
TGCAGCGTCCTACAGGGGGTGGGCACAGATACGCAGTATTTT
CSVLQGVGTDTQYF
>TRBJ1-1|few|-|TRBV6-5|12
TGTGCCAGCAGATCACAGGGAACTGAAGCTTTCTTT
CASRSQGTEAFF
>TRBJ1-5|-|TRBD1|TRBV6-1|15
TGTGCCAGGCCATCGACAGGGGAAGGCAATCAGCCCCAGCATTTT
CARPSTGEGNQPQHF
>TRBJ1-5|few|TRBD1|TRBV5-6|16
TGTGCCAGCAGCCATAAATCCAAGGGGGCCTATCAGCCCCAGCATTTT
CASSHKSKGAYQPQHF
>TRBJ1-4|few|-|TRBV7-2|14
TGTGCCAGCAGCCCCGTTCGAACTAATGAAAAACTGTTTTTT
CASSPVRTNEKLFF
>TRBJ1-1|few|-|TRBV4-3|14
TGCGCCAGCAGCCAAGATCAGCGAACAACTGAAGCTTTCTTT
CASSQDQRTTEAFF
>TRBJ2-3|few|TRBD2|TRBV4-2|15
TGTGCCAGCAGCCAACTAGCGGGGAGCACAGATACGCAGTATTTT
CASSQLAGSTDTQYF
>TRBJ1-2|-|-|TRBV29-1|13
TGCAGCGTAGCGGACAGTACTAACTATGGCTACACCTTC
CSVADSTNYGYTF
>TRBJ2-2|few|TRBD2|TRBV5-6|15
TGTGCCAGCAGCCGCGGGAGGTCGAACACCGGGGAGCTGTTTTTT
CASSRGRSNTGELFF
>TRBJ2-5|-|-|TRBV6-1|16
TGTGCCAGCAGTGAATTTGTTTCTCTGGGCGGGGAGACCCAGTACTTC
CASSEFVSLGGETQYF
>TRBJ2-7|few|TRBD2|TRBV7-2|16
TGTGCCAGCAGTTCCGGAAGCGGGAGTCCCCCCTACGAGCAGTACTTC
CASSSGSGSPPYEQYF
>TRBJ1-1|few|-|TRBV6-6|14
TGTGCCAGCAGTTACTTGAAAACGACAGATGAAGCTTTCTTT
CASSYLKTTDEAFF
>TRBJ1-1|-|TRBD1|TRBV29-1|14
TGCAGCGTTGCCCGGACAGGGCCGGGCACTGAAGCTTTCTTT
CSVARTGPGTEAFF
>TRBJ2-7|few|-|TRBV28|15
TGTGCCAGCAGTCCCTCAGGGGATTCCTCCTACGAGCAGTACTTC
CASSPSGDSSYEQYF
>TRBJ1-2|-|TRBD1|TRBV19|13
TGTGCCAGTGATAACAGGGGGCGTAATGGCTACACCTTC
CASDNRGRNGYTF
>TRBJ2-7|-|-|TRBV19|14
TGTGCCAGTAGTATTCAACGGGGTACCTACGAGCAGTACTTC
CASSIQRGTYEQYF
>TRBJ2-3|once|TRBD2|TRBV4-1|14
TGCGCCAGCAGCCAAGAACTAGCGACAGATACGCAGTATTTT
CASSQELATDTQYF
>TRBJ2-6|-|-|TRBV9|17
TGTGCCAGCACCCCAACGAAATCTGGGGCCGGGGCCAACGTCCTGACTTTC
CASTPTKSGAGANVLTF
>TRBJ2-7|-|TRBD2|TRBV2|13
TGTGCCAGTACTAGCGGGAGGGCCGGCGAGCAGTACTTC
CASTSGRAGEQYF
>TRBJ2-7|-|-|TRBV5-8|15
TGTGCCAGCAGCTTGTTCAGGGGAAACTCCTACGAGCAGTACTTC
CASSLFRGNSYEQYF
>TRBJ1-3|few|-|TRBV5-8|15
TGTGCCAGCAGCTTCTTACGGGGATCCGGAAACACCATATATTTT
CASSFLRGSGNTIYF